A single sample is the source of the 21 T cell receptor beta chains below, sequenced in a study of T cell responses to AZD1222 COVID-19 vaccine. The method was immunoSEQ multiplex PCR; TCRdb's version includes in-frame clones alone and lacks a portion of them. The top ten clones hold under 6.5% of a sample with approximately 110,000 clones, about 87% of them seen once. Sequencing used peripheral blood, obtained 28 days after the second AZD1222 dose. Receptor source: an adult who received the AZD1222 COVID-19 vaccine.

The chain recombines TRBV5-1 with TRBJ2-1, with D unclear. Germline V gives CDR1 SGHRS, CDR2 YFSETQ. Trimming took 5 bases from V and 0 from J, leaving 12 bases between them. The CDR3 extends over 15 amino acids. The CDR3 DNA sequence: TGCGCCAGCAGTCACGACCTTAGCTCCTACAATGAGCAGTTCTTC. Translated: CASSHDLSSYNEQFF. The variable domain in full, with the rest retrieved from reference TRBV5-1 and TRBJ2-1, is KAGVTQTPRYLIKTRGQQVTLSCSPISGHRSVSWYQQTPGQGLQFLFEYFSETQRNKGNFPGRFSGRQFSNSRSEMNVSTLELGDSALYLCASSHDLSSYNEQFFGPGTRLTVL.

The rearrangement uses TRBV19 and TRBJ1-5; TRBD1 matches at 7 bases. J gave up 5 bases and V 7 bases, and 11 bases lay outside the gene matches. This CDR3 is 15 amino acids long. CDR1 and CDR2 (germline): LNHDA, SQIVND (reference sequence). CDR3 protein: CASTLEGAGDQPQHF. As DNA, the CDR3 is TGTGCCAGTACCCTGGAGGGGGCTGGTGATCAGCCCCAGCATTTT.

The V gene is TRBV12-3 or TRBV12-4, the J gene TRBJ1-2; the D is unclear. V was cut by 8 bases and J by 3 bases, with 10 bases left in between. The CDR3 sequence is 12 residues long. The CDR3 DNA reads TGTGCCAGCCGGGCTGGCGACTATGGCTACACCTTC. As protein: CASRAGDYGYTF.

The chain links TRBV18 to TRBJ1-5, with TRBD1 identical over 8 bases. The V segment lost 3 bases and the J segment 5 bases; nucleotides outside the gene matches: 9. Germline loops: CDR1 KGHSH, CDR2 LQKENI. This CDR3 comprises 16 residues. Here the CDR3 DNA reads TGTGCCAGCTCACCTCCCGGACAGGGACCCCATCAGCCCCAGCATTTT. This sequence encodes CASSPPGQGPHQPQHF.

The V call is TRBV2, the J call TRBJ1-5, with TRBD1 as a possible D gene (5 bases). CDR1 is SNHLY and CDR2 is FYNNEI in the germline V gene. The CDR3 loop spans 14 amino acids. V lost 7 bases, J lost 5 bases, and 15 bases lay in between. As DNA, the CDR3 is TGTGCCAGCATCGGGGCTCCTTTCGATCAGCCCCAGCATTTT. Translating gives CASIGAPFDQPQHF.

This clone was recorded a few times. The sample carries other DNA sequences with the same CDR3. The CDR3 loop reads CASSPRHQETQYF. The DNA for the CDR3 is TGTGCCAGCAGCCCAAGACACCAAGAGACCCAGTACTTC. The genes are TRBV11-3 and TRBJ2-5; unclear D gene. The CDR3 spans 13 residues. V was pared by 5 bases and J by 0 bases, with 7 bases between. The germline CDR1 and CDR2 sequences are SGHNT and YENEEA.

This clone is deemed medium-sized. The gene calls are TRBV9 and TRBJ2-7; D perhaps matches TRBD2 (6 bases). CDR1 and CDR2 (germline): SGDLS, YYNGEE. The V end lost 0 bases, the J end lost 5 bases, and 15 bases lay between the germline ends. The CDR3 length is 15 residues. The CDR3 spells CASSVGWGRSDEQYF. The CDR3 coding sequence is TGTGCCAGCAGCGTAGGATGGGGGAGGTCGGACGAGCAGTACTTC.

Only a few counts were recorded for this clone. This rearrangement joins TRBV19 to TRBJ1-1, with TRBD1 matching 9 bases. The junction had 15 bases not matched to a gene; V was cut back by 5 bases and J by 2 bases. Per the germline V gene, CDR1 is LNHDA and CDR2 is SQIVND (reference sequence). CDR3 length equals 18 residues. In DNA, the CDR3 is TGTGCCAGTAGTCGGGGAACAGGGGGCTCTCCATTAAACACTGAAGCTTTCTTT. Amino acid sequence: CASSRGTGGSPLNTEAFF.

The table lists this clone with a count of one. The rearrangement links TRBV29-1 to TRBJ1-5; no firm D call. Germline CDR1 is SQVTM and CDR2 is ANQGSEA. This CDR3 region has 13 residues. The ends were cut back, 4 bases at V and 3 bases at J, with 10 bases in the middle. The CDR3 spells CSVVAQDNQPQHF. CDR3 in DNA: TGCAGCGTTGTGGCCCAGGACAATCAGCCCCAGCATTTT.

J is TRBJ2-2 and V is TRBV10-3; D call uncertain. The germline V gene encodes CDR1 ENHRY and CDR2 SYGVKD. The CDR3 loop spans 14 amino acids. Trimming stripped 3 bases from V and 5 bases from J, with 10 bases between. The CDR3 sequence: CAISDPTSTGELFF. DNA of the CDR3: TGTGCCATCAGTGACCCGACATCGACCGGGGAGCTGTTTTTT.

The chain combines TRBV5-4 with TRBJ2-2; either TRBD1 or TRBD2 may fit D (6 bases each). The germline V gene has CDR1 SGHNT and CDR2 YYREEE (reference sequence). V was cut by 3 bases and J by 2 bases, with 23 bases left in between. The CDR3 extends over 19 amino acids. Here the CDR3 reads CASSSIPRGGPNNTGELFF. CDR3 nucleotide sequence: TGTGCCAGCAGCTCAATCCCGAGAGGGGGGCCGAATAACACCGGGGAGCTGTTTTTT.

The chain combines TRBV7-6 with TRBJ1-5, with TRBD1 matching 7 bases. After removal of 1 base from V and 4 bases from J, the junction contained 1 base not matched to a gene. CDR1 is SGHVS and CDR2 is FNYEAQ in the germline V gene. The CDR3 is 14 residues long. CDR3 coding DNA: TGTGCCAGCAGCTTAGAACAGGGGAATCAGCCCCAGCATTTT. Translated: CASSLEQGNQPQHF. Full variable domain (rest looked up from reference TRBV7-6 and TRBJ1-5): GAGVSQSPRYKVTKRGQDVALRCDPISGHVSLYWYRQALGQGPEFLTYFNYEAQQDKSGLPNDRFSAERPEGSISTLTIQRTEQRDSAMYRCASSLEQGNQPQHFGDGTRLSIL.

V is TRBV7-9 and J is TRBJ2-6; D is uncertain. The germline CDR1 and CDR2 sequences are SEHNR and FQNEAQ (reference sequence). Trimming removed 7 bases at V and 0 bases at J, with 1 base between. The CDR3 totals 12 residues. As DNA, the CDR3 is TGTGCCAGCACCTCTGGGGCCAACGTCCTGACTTTC. It yields the protein CASTSGANVLTF.

The rearrangement uses TRBV6-2 or TRBV6-3 and TRBJ1-6, with 7 bases identical to TRBD1. CDR3 length equals 15 residues. Germline V CDR1 and CDR2: MNHEY, SVGEGT. V was pared by 4 bases and J by 7 bases, with 7 bases of the junction left unmatched. This CDR3 reads CASSLEGARNSPLHF. Here the CDR3 DNA reads TGTGCCAGCAGTTTGGAGGGGGCGAGGAATTCACCCCTCCACTTT.

The rearrangement uses TRBV6-5 and TRBJ1-2, with 7 nucleotides matching TRBD1. The CDR3 loop spans 13 amino acids. Trimming took 7 bases from V and 12 from J; bases not matched to a gene: 14. Per the germline V gene, CDR1 is MNHEY and CDR2 is SVGAGI. CDR3 sequence (DNA): TGTGCCAGCACCCCGAACCTGGCAGGGGGAGACACCTTC. Amino acids: CASTPNLAGGDTF.

This clone was seen a single time. The sample contains more than one DNA sequence encoding this CDR3. The rearrangement joins TRBV5-4 to TRBJ1-2; D unresolved. The CDR3 is 12 amino acids. Trimming removed 2 bases at V and 1 base at J, with 3 bases between. In germline, CDR1 is SGHNT, CDR2 YYREEE (reference sequence). CDR3 DNA sequence: TGTGCCAGCAGCTTCGGTAACTATGGCTACACCTTC. Protein sequence: CASSFGNYGYTF.

The chain carries TRBV6-5 and TRBJ1-3, with 8 bases identical to TRBD1. The ends lost 7 bases at V and 4 bases at J; junction bases unmatched: 3. The CDR3 extends over 13 amino acids. CDR1 is MNHEY, CDR2 SVGAGI, per germline. The CDR3 reads CASTPGGGNTIYF. As DNA, the CDR3 is TGTGCCAGCACCCCAGGGGGCGGAAACACCATATATTTT.

V is TRBV2 and J is TRBJ1-6; 11 positions match TRBD1. The CDR3 length is 15 residues. V shed 4 bases, J shed 10 bases, and the junction held 6 bases outside the gene matches. The germline V gene encodes CDR1 SNHLY and CDR2 FYNNEI. The CDR3 here is CASSAGTGGISPLHF. In nucleotides, the CDR3 is TGTGCCAGCAGTGCGGGGACAGGGGGTATATCACCCCTCCACTTT.

The chain has TRBV6-2 or TRBV6-3 and TRBJ1-1, with a weak D call TRBD1 (5 bases). Germline V gene sequence: CDR1 MNHEY, CDR2 SVGEGT. V was shortened by 4 bases and J by 7 bases, with 13 bases between the two germline ends. This CDR3 has 13 residues. The CDR3 sequence is CASSLRGGLEAFF. The CDR3 DNA is TGTGCCAGCAGTTTACGGGGCGGGCTTGAAGCTTTCTTT.

This clone was detected only a few times. V is TRBV28 and J is TRBJ2-7; 7 positions agree with TRBD1. CDR1 is MDHEN and CDR2 is SYDVKM in the germline V gene. The length of the CDR3 is 16 residues. The J segment lost 3 bases and the V segment lost 5 bases, leaving 13 bases of the junction unmatched. The CDR3 reads CASSTGRQGKSYEQYF. The CDR3 nucleotides read TGTGCCAGCAGTACGGGCAGACAGGGAAAAAGCTACGAGCAGTACTTC.

This chain connects TRBV29-1 to TRBJ2-3, with 7 bases fitting TRBD2. V lost 3 bases and J lost 6; bases outside the gene matches: 15. Germline V gene sequence: CDR1 SQVTM, CDR2 ANQGSEA. The CDR3 totals 16 residues. DNA for the CDR3: TGCAGCGTTGAGTCCCCCGGGGCGGGGGTGATTGATACGCAGTATTTT. Translating it yields CSVESPGAGVIDTQYF.